One sample yielded the 27 T cell receptor beta chains listed below, sequenced in a study of cytomegalovirus exposure and HLA in healthy donors. PCR primers comprised 60 Vbeta and 13 Jbeta primers. Sequencing was performed with immunoSEQ multiplex PCR; in TCRdb, only in-frame clones are kept and a portion is missing. The profile covers tens of thousands of clones, with approximately 64% appearing a single time and 20% to 25% taken by the ten largest. Sequencing input: PBMCs. These receptors came from a woman aged 50 to 60 in good health and CMV-seropositive.

The V gene is TRBV9, the J gene TRBJ2-3; D possibly corresponds to TRBD1 (5 bases). V lost 0 bases, J lost 4 bases, and 12 bases lay in between. Germline CDR1 and CDR2: SGDLS and YYNGEE. The CDR3 is 15 residues long. The CDR3 DNA is TGTGCCAGCAGCGTAGGAGGTGGGGCCTCAGATACGCAGTATTTT. Protein: CASSVGGGASDTQYF.

The V gene is TRBV6-5, the J gene TRBJ2-2; possibly TRBD2 for D (5 bases). The CDR3 contains 15 residues. The germline gives CDR1 MNHEY, CDR2 SVGAGI. V lost 0 bases and J 4 bases, leaving 9 bases between the germline ends. CDR3 coding DNA: TGTGCCAGCAGTTACTCTTACAGCGGCACCGGGGAGCTGTTTTTT. Translating it yields CASSYSYSGTGELFF.

The chain combines TRBV29-1 with TRBJ2-4; 10 nucleotides agree with TRBD1. Trimming removed 2 bases from V and 3 bases from J; junction bases left unmatched: 4. This CDR3 has 15 amino acids. Germline CDR1 is SQVTM and CDR2 is ANQGSEA. CDR3 region: CSVERDRGDKNIQYF. DNA of the CDR3: TGCAGCGTTGAAAGGGACAGGGGTGACAAAAACATTCAGTACTTC.

This clone came up a few times. J is TRBJ1-5 and V is TRBV7-9, with 9 bases aligning to TRBD1. The ends lost 1 base at V and 6 bases at J; junction bases unmatched: 16. CDR1 and CDR2 (germline): SEHNR, FQNEAQ (reference sequence). The CDR3 spans 19 residues. The DNA of the CDR3 is TGTGCCAGCAGCTTAGTTGGGACAGGGCATAAAATGTTTTCTCAGCCCCAGCATTTT. Protein product: CASSLVGTGHKMFSQPQHF. The full variable domain, with the rest looked up from reference TRBV7-9 and TRBJ1-5, is DTGVSQNPRHKITKRGQNVTFRCDPISEHNRLYWYRQTLGQGPEFLTYFQNEAQLEKSRLLSDRFSAERPKGSFSTLEIQRTEQGDSAMYLCASSLVGTGHKMFSQPQHFGDGTRLSIL.

J is TRBJ2-3 and V is TRBV30; D possibly corresponds to TRBD2 (5 bases). The CDR3 is made up of 14 amino acids. Trimming shortened V by 0 bases and J by 2 bases, and 9 bases separated the two germline ends. Germline V CDR1 and CDR2: GTSNPN, SVGIG (reference sequence). CDR3 bases: TGTGCCTGGAGTGTACTAGTTTACACAGATACGCAGTATTTT. Translated: CAWSVLVYTDTQYF.

The chain has TRBV7-9 and TRBJ1-1; 9 bases align to TRBD1. From germline, CDR1 is SEHNR and CDR2 FQNEAQ (reference sequence). The J segment lost 4 bases and the V segment lost 5 bases, leaving 11 bases of the junction unmatched. The CDR3 has 16 residues. The CDR3 here is CASSTVTGQGGTEAFF. The CDR3 bases are TGTGCCAGCAGCACCGTGACGGGACAGGGAGGCACTGAAGCTTTCTTT. The full variable domain, with the rest looked up from reference TRBV7-9 and TRBJ1-1, is DTGVSQNPRHKITKRGQNVTFRCDPISEHNRLYWYRQTLGQGPEFLTYFQNEAQLEKSRLLSDRFSAERPKGSFSTLEIQRTEQGDSAMYLCASSTVTGQGGTEAFFGQGTRLTVV.

The gene calls are TRBV19 and TRBJ1-1, with no clear D. The germline gives CDR1 LNHDA, CDR2 SQIVND (reference sequence). The CDR3 extends over 13 amino acids. The V end was cut by 4 bases, the J end by 11 bases, with 17 bases between. The CDR3 spells CASSTTPGEAAFF. CDR3 DNA: TGTGCCAGTAGTACCACCCCCGGAGAGGCGGCTTTCTTT.

The CDR3 nucleotides read TGTGCCAGCACGAGGGGCGGGGGCGAGCAGTACTTC. It is translated as CASTRGGGEQYF. This chain connects TRBV6-1 to TRBJ2-7; 7 bases line up with TRBD2. The CDR3 contains 12 residues. V gave up 7 bases and J gave up 6 bases; unmatched junction bases: 6. Germline CDR1 and CDR2: MNHNS and SASEGT.

The chain employs TRBV15 and TRBJ2-2, with TRBD2 matching 12 bases. The CDR3 extends over 18 amino acids. V lost 3 bases to trimming and J lost 1 base; unmatched junction nucleotides: 6. CDR1 is LNHNV, CDR2 YYDKDF, per germline (reference sequence). The CDR3 region has the DNA TGTGCCACCAGCAGCGCGATACTAGCGGGGGGGAACACCGGGGAGCTGTTTTTT. It specifies CATSSAILAGGNTGELFF.

This chain joins TRBV11-2 and TRBJ1-1; 7 bases are a match to TRBD1. Germline lookup yields CDR1 SGHAT and CDR2 FQNNGV. CDR3 length: 13 residues. V dropped 3 bases and J dropped 7; count of bases not matched to a gene: 5. The CDR3 region is CASSFAGTVEAFF. CDR3 coding DNA: TGTGCCAGCAGCTTTGCCGGGACAGTTGAAGCTTTCTTT.

The chain has TRBV28 and TRBJ1-5; D uncertain. The germline V gene encodes CDR1 MDHEN and CDR2 SYDVKM. V lost 4 bases and J 4 bases, leaving 5 bases between the germline ends. The CDR3 totals 12 residues. The CDR3 reads CASSSRNQPQHF. In nucleotides, the CDR3 is TGTGCCAGCAGTTCTAGAAATCAGCCCCAGCATTTT.

CDR3 protein: CASIYQGNYGYTF. In DNA, the CDR3 is TGTGCCAGCATTTACCAGGGGAACTATGGCTACACCTTC. This rearrangement joins TRBV2 to TRBJ1-2, with D possibly being TRBD1 (6 bases). Per germline, CDR1 SNHLY and CDR2 FYNNEI. This CDR3 is built from 13 residues. Trimming shortened V by 7 bases and J by 2 bases, and 11 bases separated the two germline ends.

The chain links TRBV6-5 to TRBJ2-1; 8 nucleotides line up with TRBD2. This CDR3 region has 16 residues. Germline V gives CDR1 MNHEY, CDR2 SVGAGI. Unmatched junction bases numbered 3, after V lost 2 bases and J lost 0 bases. For the CDR3, the DNA is TGTGCCAGCAGTTACAGCGGGGGCCACTCCTACAATGAGCAGTTCTTC. This encodes CASSYSGGHSYNEQFF.

The chain employs TRBV5-6 and TRBJ2-5; 8 positions match TRBD1. CDR1 and CDR2 (germline): SGHDT, YYEEEE. The CDR3 spans 14 residues. The V segment lost 4 bases and the J segment 5 bases; nucleotides outside the gene matches: 7. The CDR3 sequence: CASSSWTGSETQYF. CDR3 coding DNA: TGTGCCAGCAGCAGTTGGACAGGGTCGGAGACCCAGTACTTC.

The count of this clone is one. This rearrangement joins TRBV9 to TRBJ2-7, with D possibly matching TRBD1 (6 bases). Germline V gene sequence: CDR1 SGDLS, CDR2 YYNGEE. Between the trimmed V and J ends, which lost 0 bases and 5 bases, there was a span of 12 bases. The CDR3 is 14 residues long. CDR3 coding DNA: TGTGCCAGCAGCGTAGGCCAGGGGATTGACGAGCAGTACTTC. Its protein is CASSVGQGIDEQYF.

This chain joins TRBV7-2 and TRBJ1-5; 7 bases match TRBD1. The CDR3 has 15 residues. V was pared by 1 base and J by 1 base, with 1 base of the junction left unmatched. Germline V gene data show CDR1 as SGHTA and CDR2 as FQGNSA. Here the CDR3 DNA reads TGTGCCAGCAGCTTAGTAGGGGGCAGCAATCAGCCCCAGCATTTT. Translation gives CASSLVGGSNQPQHF.

The DNA of the CDR3 is TGTGCCAGTAGTATAGAAAGGGGGGGCACTGAAGCTTTCTTT. Translated: CASSIERGGTEAFF. The V call is TRBV19, the J call TRBJ1-1; a possible D gene is TRBD1 (6 bases). This CDR3 contains 14 residues. Trimming pared 0 bases from V and 4 bases from J, leaving 9 bases between. Germline V CDR1 and CDR2: LNHDA, SQIVND (reference sequence).

This rearrangement joins TRBV2 to TRBJ1-1; D possibly corresponds to TRBD1 (5 bases). The germline V gene encodes CDR1 SNHLY and CDR2 FYNNEI. Trimming shortened V by 1 base and J by 7 bases, and 16 bases separated the two germline ends. The CDR3 is 15 residues long. The CDR3 sequence: CASSEGTGRTFEAFF. The DNA of the CDR3 is TGTGCCAGCAGTGAAGGTACAGGCCGCACCTTTGAAGCTTTCTTT.

This sequence joins TRBV23-1 and TRBJ2-1; tentative D call: TRBD2 (5 bases). TRBV23-1 is an ORF, and what it does is uncertain. Trimming took off 7 bases at V and 9 bases at J, with 34 bases between the two ends. The CDR3 is 19 amino acids. In DNA form, the CDR3 reads TGCGCCAGCAAAGAATTGATCGCTATTAATAACGGGGAAGAGGCTGAGCAGTTCTTC. Protein product: CASKELIAINNGEEAEQFF.

This clone has a handful of counts. J is TRBJ2-3 and V is TRBV7-2; the match to TRBD2 covers 9 bases. Germline CDR1 SGHTA, CDR2 FQGNSA. The CDR3 has 16 residues. With V trimmed by 3 bases and J by 4 bases, 8 bases remained unmatched. Here the CDR3 DNA reads TGTGCCAGCAGCTTCCTTAGCGGGGGCAGACCAGATACGCAGTATTTT. Translation gives CASSFLSGGRPDTQYF.

The V call is TRBV7-2, the J call TRBJ2-1; 9 bases match TRBD1. Germline trimming cut 5 bases from V and 7 bases from J; bases unmatched to any gene: 6. Germline values: CDR1 SGHTA, CDR2 FQGNSA. CDR3 length: 14 residues. CDR3 DNA sequence: TGTGCCAGCAGCGGCGGACAGGGGTGGAATGAGCAGTTCTTC. This sequence encodes CASSGGQGWNEQFF.

The J gene is TRBJ1-5, the V gene TRBV5-5; 9 nucleotides line up with TRBD1. The CDR3 spans 15 residues. CDR1 SGHKS and CDR2 YYEKEE come from the germline V gene (reference sequence). Trimming removed 0 bases from V and 6 bases from J; junction bases left unmatched: 4. CDR3 nucleotide sequence: TGTGCCAGCAGCTTGGATACAGGGGGCGGTCAGCCCCAGCATTTT. Translating it yields CASSLDTGGGQPQHF.

This rearrangement joins TRBV2 to TRBJ2-1; TRBD1 matches 8 bases. Germline trimming cut 5 bases from V and 6 bases from J; bases unmatched to any gene: 6. This CDR3 comprises 14 residues. Germline V CDR1 and CDR2: SNHLY, FYNNEI. The CDR3 nucleotides read TGTGCCAGCAGTCTGCAGGGGGCGCCCAATGAGCAGTTCTTC. It codes for CASSLQGAPNEQFF.

This clone was recorded once. This chain joins TRBV10-3 and TRBJ2-7, with D unclear. Trimming shortened V by 2 bases and J by 4 bases, and 12 bases separated the two germline ends. This CDR3 spans 14 amino acids. The germline V gene has CDR1 ENHRY and CDR2 SYGVKD. CDR3 loop: CAISEGPAPYEQYF. The CDR3 bases are TGTGCCATCAGTGAGGGGCCAGCCCCTTACGAGCAGTACTTC.

The chain is built from TRBV27 and TRBJ1-2; D perhaps matches TRBD1 (5 bases). This CDR3 comprises 15 residues. V gave up 2 bases and J gave up 1 base, with 11 bases separating them. Germline V lookup: CDR1 MNHEY, CDR2 SMNVEV (reference sequence). The CDR3 reads CASSLRGNYNYGYTF. The CDR3 nucleotides are TGTGCCAGCAGTTTAAGGGGAAACTATAACTATGGCTACACCTTC.

The rearrangement joins TRBV14 to TRBJ2-1; TRBD2 might be the D (7 bases). Trimming removed 1 base from V and 7 bases from J, with 17 bases in between. Germline V gene sequence: CDR1 SGHDN, CDR2 FVKESK. This CDR3 comprises 16 residues. The CDR3 reads CASSQGKGGLLNEQFF. DNA of the CDR3: TGTGCCAGCAGCCAAGGGAAGGGGGGGTTGCTAAATGAGCAGTTCTTC.

The CDR3 sequence is CASSLFGQGAVGEQYF. DNA for the CDR3: TGCGCCAGCAGCTTGTTCGGACAGGGGGCTGTTGGCGAGCAGTACTTC. The chain recombines TRBV5-1 with TRBJ2-7; 11 nucleotides line up with TRBD1. The V gene's germline CDR1 is SGHRS and CDR2 YFSETQ. The CDR3 contains 16 residues. Trimming at V came to 1 base and at J to 6 bases, leaving 9 bases not matched to a gene.